This T cell receptor (beta chain) was sequenced in a study of blood T cells in healthy people across ages. The use of a sample-barcoded 5' primer and a J-beta primer mix characterized a second PCR of roughly 7 to 12 cycles. TCRdb redid the calling of the 5' RACE reads with MiXCR, one entry per CDR3 protein. The sample carries some 1.8 million distinct CDR3 sequences, approximately 39% recorded once. This CDR3 has 18 residues. The V and J ends lost 4 bases and 7 bases respectively, with 26 bases between them. CDR1 and CDR2 from the germline V gene are MDHEN and SYDVKM. The sample was blood. This receptor was taken from a human donor in good health. V is TRBV28 and J is TRBJ2-1; D possibly matches TRBD1 or TRBD2 (5 bases each). This chain's CDR3 is CASSWWDAPPPYVNEQFF. The CDR3 DNA sequence: TGTGCCAGCAGTTGGTGGGACGCCCCACCCCCGTACGTTAATGAGCAGTTCTTC.